This T cell receptor beta chain is drawn from a study of T cells after yellow fever vaccination. Study summary: Where fractions had low cell numbers, libraries were prepared from them with the SMART-Seq v4 Ultra Low Input RNA kit.

Study observations and caveats: Re-detected after boosting: most primary clones, 96% of CD4 and less than 90% of CD8. The secondary response peaked faster, at day 5 versus 15, but was weaker.

This clonotype was picked up a small number of times. The antigen remains unidentified. An end of the junction differs from the germline gene, which may be a read error. TCRdb re-derived calls from the 5' RACE reads in MiXCR, one entry per CDR3 protein. The repertoire holds hundreds of thousands of distinct CDR3 sequences, with approximately 13% as singletons. The CDR3 length is 11 residues. The germline gives CDR1 ENHRY, CDR2 SYGVKD. The rearrangement uses TRBV10-3 and TRBJ2-5, with no clear D. The clonotype comes from a young man who received the YFV17D yellow fever vaccine. The material was PBMCs, obtained on the day of the yellow fever booster vaccination. This chain's CDR3 is CAIRESETQYF. The CDR3 nucleotides are TGTGCCATCAGGGAGTCCGAGACCCAGTACTTC.